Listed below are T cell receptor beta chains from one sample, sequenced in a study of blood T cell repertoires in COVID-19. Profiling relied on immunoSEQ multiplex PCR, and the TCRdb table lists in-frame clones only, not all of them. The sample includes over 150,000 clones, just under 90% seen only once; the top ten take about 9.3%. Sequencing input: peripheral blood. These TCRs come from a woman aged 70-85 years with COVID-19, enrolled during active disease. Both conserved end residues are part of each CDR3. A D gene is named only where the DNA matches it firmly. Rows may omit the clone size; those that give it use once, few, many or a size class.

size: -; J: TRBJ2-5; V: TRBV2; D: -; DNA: TGTGCCAGCAGTCCGGACTACCTGGGGGAGACCCAGTACTTC; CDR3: CASSPDYLGETQYF
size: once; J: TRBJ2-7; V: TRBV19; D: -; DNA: TGTGCCAGTAGTATATCTCAGGGCTCCTACGAGCAGTACTTC; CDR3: CASSISQGSYEQYF
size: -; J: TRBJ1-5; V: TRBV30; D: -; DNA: TGTGCCTGGAGCCCTGGCAGGGAACATCAGCCCCAGCATTTT; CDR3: CAWSPGREHQPQHF
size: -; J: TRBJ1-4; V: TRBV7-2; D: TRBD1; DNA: TGTGCCAGCAGCGCCCAGGGGGGTTGGGAAAAACTGTTTTTT; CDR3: CASSAQGGWEKLFF
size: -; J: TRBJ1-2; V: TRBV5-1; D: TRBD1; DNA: TGCGCCAGCAGCTTGTGGACAGGGACGTTAAGTGGCTACACCTTC; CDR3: CASSLWTGTLSGYTF
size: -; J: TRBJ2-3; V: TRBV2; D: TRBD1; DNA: TGTGCCAGCACACCAGACAGGGGCTTCGCAGATACGCAGTATTTT; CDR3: CASTPDRGFADTQYF
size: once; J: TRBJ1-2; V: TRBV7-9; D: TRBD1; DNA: TGTGCCAGCAGCCCCCGGGACAGGGGGCCGTATGGCTACACCTTC; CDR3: CASSPRDRGPYGYTF
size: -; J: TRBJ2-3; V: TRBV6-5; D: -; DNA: TGTGCCAGCAAAATGGGGCTAGGAGATACGCAGTATTTT; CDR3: CASKMGLGDTQYF
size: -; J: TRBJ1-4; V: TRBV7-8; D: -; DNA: TGTGCCAGCAGCTTACGGACTCCACCTAATGAAAAACTGTTTTTT; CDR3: CASSLRTPPNEKLFF
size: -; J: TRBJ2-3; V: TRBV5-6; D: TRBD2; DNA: TGTGCCAGCAGCCGGGTTAGCGGGGGGGGCCGGGATACGCAGTATTTT; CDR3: CASSRVSGGGRDTQYF
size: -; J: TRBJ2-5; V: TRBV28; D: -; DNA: TGTGCCAGCAGTTTAAGACAGCTTCAAGAGACCCAGTACTTC; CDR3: CASSLRQLQETQYF
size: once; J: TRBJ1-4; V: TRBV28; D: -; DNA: TGTGCCAGCAGTTTAGGGGGGGTACAAGAAAAACTGTTTTTT; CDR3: CASSLGGVQEKLFF
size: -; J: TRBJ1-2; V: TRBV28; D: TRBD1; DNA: TGTGCCAGCACCTCCCGGACAGGAGCCTATGGCTACACCTTC; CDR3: CASTSRTGAYGYTF
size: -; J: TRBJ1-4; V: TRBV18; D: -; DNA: TGTGCCAGCTCACTTCTGCGTGGGGAGGGGGAAAAACTGTTTTTT; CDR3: CASSLLRGEGEKLFF
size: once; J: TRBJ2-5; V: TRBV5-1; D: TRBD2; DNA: TGCGCCAGCAGCTCTTTGACTAGCGGGGGGGCAACGGAGACCCAGTACTTC; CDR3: CASSSLTSGGATETQYF
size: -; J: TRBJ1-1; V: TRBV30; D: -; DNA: TGTGCCTCCGATAAAAGTACAGGGATAGGAGCTTTCTTT; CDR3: CASDKSTGIGAFF
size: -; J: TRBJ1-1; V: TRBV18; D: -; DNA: TGTGCCAGCTCACCGGAACAGGGAAGTTACAGTGAAGCTTTCTTT; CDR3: CASSPEQGSYSEAFF
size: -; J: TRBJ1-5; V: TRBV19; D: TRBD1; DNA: TGTGCCAGTAGAAGGGACAGGGGCTCAAATAGCAATCAGCCCCAGCATTTT; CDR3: CASRRDRGSNSNQPQHF
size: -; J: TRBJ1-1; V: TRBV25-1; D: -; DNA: TGTGCCAGCAGTGCCGGACAGATTTATAAAGCTTTCTTT; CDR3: CASSAGQIYKAFF
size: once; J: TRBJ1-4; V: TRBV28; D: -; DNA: TGTGCCAGCAGTTTAGTCCAGGGACAAACCCCAACTAATGAAAAACTGTTTTTT; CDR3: CASSLVQGQTPTNEKLFF
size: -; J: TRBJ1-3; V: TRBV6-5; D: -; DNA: TGTGCCAGCAGAGATACAGGGTCTGGAAACACCATATATTTT; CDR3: CASRDTGSGNTIYF
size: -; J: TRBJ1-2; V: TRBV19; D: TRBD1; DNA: TGTGCCAGTAACCCCCGGACAGGGCTCCCCTATGGCTACACCTTC; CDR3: CASNPRTGLPYGYTF
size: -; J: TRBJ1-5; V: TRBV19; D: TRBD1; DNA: TGTGCCAGTAGACCCCGGGACAGGGGCGATCAGCCCCAGCATTTT; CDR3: CASRPRDRGDQPQHF
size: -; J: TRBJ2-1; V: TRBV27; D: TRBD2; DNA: TGTGCCAGCAGGCATAGCGGGGGGATTAATGAGCAGTTCTTC; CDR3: CASRHSGGINEQFF
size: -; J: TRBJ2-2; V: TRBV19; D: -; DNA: TGTGCCAGTAGTATCCCGACACACCCCGGGGAGCTGTTTTTT; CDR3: CASSIPTHPGELFF
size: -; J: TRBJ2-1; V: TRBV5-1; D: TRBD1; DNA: TGCGCCAGCAGCTTGGGAAGGGGACAGTCGACCTCCTACAATGAGCAGTTCTTC; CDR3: CASSLGRGQSTSYNEQFF
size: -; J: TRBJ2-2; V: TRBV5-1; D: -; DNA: TGCGCCAGCAGCTTGGAACCTCGGGACTTTTATCCCGAGCTGTTTTTT; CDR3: CASSLEPRDFYPELFF
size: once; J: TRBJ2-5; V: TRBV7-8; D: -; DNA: TGTGCCAGCAGCCAACGGCGCGGAGAGACCCAGTACTTC; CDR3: CASSQRRGETQYF
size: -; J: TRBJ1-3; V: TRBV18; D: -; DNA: TGTGCCAGCTCATCGATCAGGGAATTCTCTGGAAACACCATATATTTT; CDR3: CASSSIREFSGNTIYF
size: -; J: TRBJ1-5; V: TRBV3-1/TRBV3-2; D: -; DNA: TGTGCCAGCAGCCAAGGCCCGGAGAGCAATCAGCCCCAGCATTTT; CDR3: CASSQGPESNQPQHF
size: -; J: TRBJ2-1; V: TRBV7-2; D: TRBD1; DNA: TGTGCCAGCAGCTTAGGACAGGGCCCCTACAATGAGCAGTTCTTC; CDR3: CASSLGQGPYNEQFF
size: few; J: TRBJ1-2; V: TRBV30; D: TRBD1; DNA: TGTGCCTGTCGGGACAGGGGATCATCTGGCTACACCTTC; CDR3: CACRDRGSSGYTF
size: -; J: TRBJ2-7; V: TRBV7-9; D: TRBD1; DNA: TGTGCCAGCAGCCCGATGCGCTTACAGGGGTTATACGAGCAGTACTTC; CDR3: CASSPMRLQGLYEQYF
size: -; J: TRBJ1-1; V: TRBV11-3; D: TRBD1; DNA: TGTGCCAGCAGCGGTAGACAGGGATACATCCTAAGCACTGAAGCTTTCTTT; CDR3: CASSGRQGYILSTEAFF
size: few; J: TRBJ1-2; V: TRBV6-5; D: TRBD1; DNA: TGTGCCAGCAACGACAGGGTAGCACATGGCTACACCTTC; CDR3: CASNDRVAHGYTF
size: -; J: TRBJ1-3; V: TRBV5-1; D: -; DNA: TGCGCCAGCAGCTTGGGCCCACCCGAACAGGGCTCTGGAAACACCATATATTTT; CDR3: CASSLGPPEQGSGNTIYF
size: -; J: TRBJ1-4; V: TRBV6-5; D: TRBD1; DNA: TGTGCCAGCAGTTACGGGACAGGGACTTTCAATGAAAAACTGTTTTTT; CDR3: CASSYGTGTFNEKLFF
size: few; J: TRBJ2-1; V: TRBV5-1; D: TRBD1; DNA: TGCGCCAGCAGCCCAACCGCGGACAGGGTAGGGAATGAGCAGTTCTTC; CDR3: CASSPTADRVGNEQFF
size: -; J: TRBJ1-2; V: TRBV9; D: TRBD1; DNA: TGTGCCAGCAGGAGTCTAGGGACAGGGCTCGGCTACACCTTC; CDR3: CASRSLGTGLGYTF
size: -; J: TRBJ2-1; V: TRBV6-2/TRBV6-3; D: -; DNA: TGTGCCAGCAGTTACATCGTCCAGAGGGGGGGTTCCTACAATGAGCAGTTCTTC; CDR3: CASSYIVQRGGSYNEQFF
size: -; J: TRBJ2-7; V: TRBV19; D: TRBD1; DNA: TGTGCCAGTAGTTCGACAGGGCTCTACGAGCAGTACTTC; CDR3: CASSSTGLYEQYF
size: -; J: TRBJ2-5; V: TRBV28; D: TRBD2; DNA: TGTGCCAGCAGTTCCACTAGCGGGGGGGCCGATCAGGAGACCCAGTACTTC; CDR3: CASSSTSGGADQETQYF
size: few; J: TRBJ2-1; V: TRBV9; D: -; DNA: TGTGCCAGCAGCGTAGATTTGGGGGGCTCCTACAATGAGCAGTTCTTC; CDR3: CASSVDLGGSYNEQFF
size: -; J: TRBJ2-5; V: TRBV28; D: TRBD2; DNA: TGTGCCAGCAGTCCGAGCGGGGGGGCGGGTGAGACCCAGTACTTC; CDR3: CASSPSGGAGETQYF
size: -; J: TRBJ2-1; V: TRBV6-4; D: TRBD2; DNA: TGTGCCAGCATCCCTTTAGCGGGGGAATTGACCAGTGAGCAGTTCTTC; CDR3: CASIPLAGELTSEQFF
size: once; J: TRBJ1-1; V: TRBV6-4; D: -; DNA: TGTGCCAGCAGTGCGAGGGGAGGGCACACTGAAGCTTTCTTT; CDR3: CASSARGGHTEAFF
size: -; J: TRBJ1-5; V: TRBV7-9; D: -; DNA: TGTGCCAGCAGCCTACCTGGAGGCAATCAGCCCCAGCATTTT; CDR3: CASSLPGGNQPQHF
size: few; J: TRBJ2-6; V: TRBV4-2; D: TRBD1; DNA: TGTGCCAGCAGCCAGGGGGACAGGAGGAGCTCTGGGGCCAACGTCCTGACTTTC; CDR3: CASSQGDRRSSGANVLTF
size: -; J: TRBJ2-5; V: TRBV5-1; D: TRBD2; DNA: TGCGCCAGCAGCGAATCCGGGACTAGTCAAGAGACCCAGTACTTC; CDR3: CASSESGTSQETQYF
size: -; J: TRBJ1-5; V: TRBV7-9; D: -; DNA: TGTGCCAGCAGCCCCCGGACAGCGGATCAGCCCCAGCATTTT; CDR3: CASSPRTADQPQHF
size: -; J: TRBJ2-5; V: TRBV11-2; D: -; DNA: TGTGCCAGCAGCAGACAGGTCCGAGAGACCCAGTACTTC; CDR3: CASSRQVRETQYF
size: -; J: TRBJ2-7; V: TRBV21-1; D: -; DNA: TGTGCCATGCGGGACAGGGGATCGAGCCTTCCCTACGAGCAGTACTTC; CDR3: CAMRDRGSSLPYEQYF
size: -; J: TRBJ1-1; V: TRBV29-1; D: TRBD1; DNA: TGCAGCTCTGGGGGACAGGGGAGGATGAACACTGAAGCTTTCTTT; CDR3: CSSGGQGRMNTEAFF
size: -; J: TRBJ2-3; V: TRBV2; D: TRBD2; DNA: TGTGCCAGCAGGGTGGGGGGAGCGGGGGCCCCTCGGACAGATACGCAGTATTTT; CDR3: CASRVGGAGAPRTDTQYF
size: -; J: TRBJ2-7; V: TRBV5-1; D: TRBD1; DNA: TGCGCCAGCAGCTTGTTCTGTTTCTCTGTTCACGCAGGGGGCCGCAGCTACGAGCAGTACTTC; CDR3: CASSLFCFSVHAGGRSYEQYF